The rows below give T cell receptor beta chains drawn from one sample of a study of Tregs in tolerant kidney transplant recipients. Sequenced by immunoSEQ multiplex PCR; TCRdb stores in-frame clones only, minus some. The sample carries more than 95,000 clones, roughly nine tenths recorded once. The sequenced sample consisted of CD4+ T cells from blood. Receptors originate from a human donor in good health. Each CDR3 is given with its conserved first and last residue. D genes are given only for firm matches. For some rows the clone size is stated as once, few or many, or as a class when expanded; others skip it.

d_gene,v_gene,abundance,j_gene,CDR3aa,CDR3nt
.,TRBV10-3,.,TRBJ1-4,CATQGRTNEKLFF,TGTGCCACCCAGGGGCGAACTAATGAAAAACTGTTTTTT
.,TRBV15,.,TRBJ2-6,CATSRDRSGANVLTF,TGTGCCACCAGCAGAGATCGCTCTGGGGCCAACGTCCTGACTTTC
.,TRBV30,.,TRBJ1-1,CAWSVSFWGTQNTEAFF,TGTGCCTGGAGTGTAAGCTTTTGGGGGACACAGAACACTGAAGCTTTCTTT
.,TRBV4-1,.,TRBJ1-1,CASSQVVAVTEAFF,TGCGCCAGCAGCCAAGTTGTCGCAGTCACTGAAGCTTTCTTT
TRBD2,TRBV14,.,TRBJ2-2,CASSQSGTPNTGELFF,TGTGCCAGCAGCCAGAGCGGGACTCCGAACACCGGGGAGCTGTTTTTT
TRBD2,TRBV7-9,.,TRBJ2-1,CASMAGGYNEQFF,TGTGCCAGCATGGCGGGAGGGTACAATGAGCAGTTCTTC
.,TRBV28,once,TRBJ1-3,CASSFGMTLAGNTIYF,TGTGCCAGCAGTTTCGGGATGACTCTTGCTGGAAACACCATATATTTT
.,TRBV19,.,TRBJ2-1,CASSIGLEQFF,TGTGCCAGTAGTATCGGACTGGAGCAGTTCTTC
.,TRBV10-3,.,TRBJ2-7,CANWVGPRWYEQYF,TGTGCCAACTGGGTTGGTCCCCGGTGGTACGAGCAGTACTTC
.,TRBV6-1,.,TRBJ1-6,CASSEAGRTGVGILHF,TGTGCCAGCAGTGAAGCGGGACGGACGGGGGTGGGCATCCTCCACTTT
.,TRBV14,.,TRBJ2-2,CASSQQLNTGELFF,TGTGCCAGCAGCCAGCAGCTGAACACCGGGGAGCTGTTTTTT
TRBD2,TRBV9,.,TRBJ2-2,CASSVGGSGRVGELFF,TGTGCCAGCAGCGTAGGTGGAAGCGGGAGGGTCGGGGAGCTGTTTTTT
.,TRBV6-6,.,TRBJ1-3,CASGPGNTIYF,TGTGCCAGCGGGCCTGGAAACACCATATATTTT
.,TRBV4-1,.,TRBJ1-6,CASSQDLAKINSPLHF,TGCGCCAGCAGCCAAGATCTAGCCAAAATTAATTCACCCCTCCACTTT
.,TRBV11-2,.,TRBJ2-7,CASSLRAQTYEQYF,TGTGCCAGCAGCTTAAGGGCGCAGACCTACGAGCAGTACTTC
.,TRBV30,.,TRBJ2-4,CAWSVRPAVSIQYF,TGTGCCTGGAGTGTACGACCGGCAGTCAGCATTCAGTACTTC
.,TRBV7-9,.,TRBJ2-7,CASSLWGSYEQYF,TGTGCCAGCAGCTTGTGGGGCTCCTACGAGCAGTACTTC
.,TRBV5-4,.,TRBJ1-2,CASSPPGGKGYGYTF,TGTGCCAGCAGCCCGCCCGGGGGGAAGGGATATGGCTACACCTTC
.,TRBV6-1,.,TRBJ2-5,CASSSPPSQETQYF,TGTGCCAGCAGTTCCCCCCCGAGCCAAGAGACCCAGTACTTC
TRBD1,TRBV6-4,.,TRBJ2-5,CASSRGTGGTETQYF,TGTGCCAGCAGTCGCGGGACAGGGGGGACAGAGACCCAGTACTTC
TRBD2,TRBV7-2,.,TRBJ2-7,CASSLGGRALYEQYF,TGTGCCAGCAGCTTGGGCGGGAGGGCCTTATACGAGCAGTACTTC
.,TRBV2,once,TRBJ1-4,CASRGQTNEKLFF,TGTGCCAGCAGGGGGCAGACTAATGAAAAACTGTTTTTT
.,TRBV19,.,TRBJ1-5,CASSNGRGNQPQHF,TGTGCCAGTAGTAACGGACGCGGGAATCAGCCCCAGCATTTT
.,TRBV30,.,TRBJ1-5,CAWSPSSNQPQHF,TGTGCCTGGAGTCCCTCCAGCAATCAGCCCCAGCATTTT
.,TRBV20-1,.,TRBJ2-5,CSARKETQYF,TGCAGTGCTAGGAAAGAGACCCAGTACTTC
TRBD1,TRBV7-9,.,TRBJ2-3,CASSRATGVRTDTQYF,TGTGCCAGCAGCCGGGCTACAGGGGTCAGGACAGATACGCAGTATTTT
TRBD2,TRBV5-1,.,TRBJ2-3,CASSGGLVNSDTQYF,TGCGCCAGCAGCGGGGGACTAGTTAACTCAGATACGCAGTATTTT
.,TRBV6-1,.,TRBJ2-1,CASSPTWGVDNEQFF,TGTGCCAGCAGCCCTACCTGGGGGGTGGACAATGAGCAGTTCTTC
TRBD1,TRBV4-1,.,TRBJ1-2,CASSQETGPPNYGYTF,TGCGCCAGCAGCCAAGAGACAGGGCCACCTAACTATGGCTACACCTTC
.,TRBV10-2,.,TRBJ2-4,CASSLGGAKNIQYF,TGCGCCAGCAGCCTCGGGGGCGCCAAAAACATTCAGTACTTC
.,TRBV19,.,TRBJ1-1,CASKEQMNTEAFF,TGTGCCTCTAAGGAACAGATGAACACTGAAGCTTTCTTT
.,TRBV21-1,.,TRBJ2-7,CASSKAACEQYF,TGTGCCAGCAGCAAAGCTGCCTGCGAGCAGTACTTC
TRBD1,TRBV4-1,.,TRBJ2-2,CASSQDRPRTGWDTGELFF,TGCGCCAGCAGCCAAGATCGCCCTAGGACAGGGTGGGACACCGGGGAGCTGTTTTTT
.,TRBV7-3,.,TRBJ2-2,CASSPGRSANTGELFF,TGTGCCAGCAGCCCAGGTAGATCGGCTAACACCGGGGAGCTGTTTTTT
.,TRBV7-7,.,TRBJ2-3,CASSSGGWLDTQYF,TGTGCTAGCAGCTCTGGGGGGTGGTTGGATACGCAGTATTTT
.,TRBV6-4,.,TRBJ2-2,CASRPLANTGELFF,TGTGCCAGCAGGCCGCTAGCGAACACCGGGGAGCTGTTTTTT
.,TRBV30,.,TRBJ2-7,CAWSPGQASYF,TGTGCCTGGAGTCCCGGGCAGGCCTCGTACTTC
.,TRBV6-5,.,TRBJ1-1,CASTRSGEGSEAFF,TGTGCCAGCACCAGGTCAGGGGAGGGTTCTGAAGCTTTCTTT
.,TRBV18,.,TRBJ1-3,CASSLQSSGNTIYF,TGTGCCAGCTCCCTTCAGAGCTCTGGAAACACCATATATTTT
.,TRBV4-1,.,TRBJ1-1,CASSLGGSAEAFF,TGCGCCAGCAGCCTGGGGGGGAGCGCTGAAGCTTTCTTT
TRBD1,TRBV25-1,.,TRBJ1-1,CASSDPGTGDTEAFF,TGTGCCAGCAGTGACCCCGGGACAGGGGACACTGAAGCTTTCTTT
.,TRBV27,.,TRBJ2-6,CASSPSTWTAVSGANVLTF,TGTGCCAGCAGCCCCTCTACGTGGACAGCGGTCTCTGGGGCCAACGTCCTGACTTTC
TRBD1,TRBV10-3,.,TRBJ2-5,CAISESGQGQTQYF,TGTGCCATCAGTGAGTCGGGACAGGGCCAGACCCAGTACTTC
.,TRBV19,.,TRBJ2-4,CASRARGGAKNIQYF,TGTGCCAGTAGGGCCCGGGGAGGCGCCAAAAACATTCAGTACTTC
.,TRBV6-6,.,TRBJ2-7,CASSPPNFREQYF,TGTGCCAGCTCACCCCCAAATTTTCGCGAGCAGTACTTC
TRBD1,TRBV7-2,.,TRBJ1-2,CASSLAGQGNYGYTF,TGTGCCAGCAGCTTAGCGGGACAGGGAAACTATGGCTACACCTTC
TRBD2,TRBV6-5,.,TRBJ2-3,CASSRLAGEKDTQYF,TGTGCCAGCAGCAGACTAGCGGGGGAGAAAGATACGCAGTATTTT
TRBD1,TRBV6-6,.,TRBJ2-3,CASRTGGTDTQYF,TGTGCCAGCCGGACAGGGGGGACAGATACGCAGTATTTT
.,TRBV27,few,TRBJ1-2,CASSLRLKDDYGYTF,TGTGCCAGCAGTTTAAGACTCAAGGACGACTATGGCTACACCTTC
.,TRBV21-1,.,TRBJ1-2,CASSKDDRRIQNNYGYTF,TGTGCCAGCAGCAAAGACGACAGGAGGATCCAAAATAACTATGGCTACACCTTC
TRBD2,TRBV7-7,.,TRBJ2-5,CASSFTAGGEETQYF,TGTGCTAGCAGCTTCACTGCGGGGGGCGAGGAGACCCAGTACTTC
.,TRBV19,.,TRBJ2-6,CASTKRTGGANVLTF,TGTGCCAGTACTAAAAGGACGGGAGGGGCCAACGTCCTGACTTTC
TRBD2,TRBV7-9,.,TRBJ2-1,CASSLLAGGSYNEQFF,TGTGCCAGCAGCTTACTGGCGGGGGGCTCCTACAATGAGCAGTTCTTC
.,TRBV25-1,.,TRBJ2-2,CASRGPGFTGELFF,TGTGCCAGCAGGGGGCCAGGGTTCACCGGGGAGCTGTTTTTT
TRBD1,TRBV18,.,TRBJ1-1,CASSRGAEQGVNTEAFF,TGTGCCAGCTCGCGCGGGGCTGAACAGGGGGTGAACACTGAAGCTTTCTTT
.,TRBV25-1,.,TRBJ1-1,CASSRNTEAFF,TGTGCCAGCAGTCGGAACACTGAAGCTTTCTTT
.,TRBV13,.,TRBJ1-1,CASALQGNTEAFF,TGTGCCAGCGCCTTGCAGGGGAACACTGAAGCTTTCTTT
.,TRBV28,.,TRBJ1-5,CASSPPVNQPQHF,TGTGCCAGCAGTCCCCCGGTCAATCAGCCCCAGCATTTT
TRBD1,TRBV6-6,once,TRBJ1-6,CASSPRDRNSPLHF,TGTGCCAGCAGTCCACGGGACAGGAATTCACCCCTCCACTTT
TRBD1,TRBV19,.,TRBJ1-3,CATSDPGTGDGNTIYF,TGTGCCACCTCCGACCCGGGGACAGGGGATGGAAACACCATATATTTT